This paragraph reports one T cell receptor beta chain. Antigen: not known. The method for making cDNA was 5'RACE, and it used 10-nucleotide random UMIs. Every sequencing run produced over 170 million TCR-beta sequences, and the sequences from any one run covered 15-18 subjects. TCRdb re-called the 5' RACE reads with MiXCR, one entry per CDR3 protein. The sample has roughly 36,000 distinct CDR3 sequences; 7% to 8.5% are singletons. This entry is derived from a study of neurological immune-mediated disorders. The CDR3 is 12 residues long. V gave up 5 bases and J gave up 7 bases, with 12 bases separating them. Per germline, CDR1 SGHTA and CDR2 FQGNSA. The T cells used for sorted libraries numbered approximately 1 million, either CD4+ or CD8+. Study-wide results and caveats: HTLV-1-associated myelopathy displayed the greatest TCR clonal expansion, and multiple sclerosis exhibited the smallest, lower than that of healthy controls.

This rearrangement joins TRBV7-2 to TRBJ2-7; maybe TRBD1 (6 bases). Sequencing input: CD4+ T cells from blood. This receptor was identified in a man between 45 and 60 years old in good health. The CDR3 DNA is TGTGCCAGCAGCCCAGGGGTGGGGGAGCAGTACTTC. This codes for CASSPGVGEQYF.